These 9 T cell receptor beta chains originate from one sample sequenced in a study of T cell changes during pregnancy in multiple sclerosis. Generated by immunoSEQ multiplex PCR, the TCRdb table keeps only in-frame clones and is missing some. This sample carries about 44,000 clones, about nine tenths of them seen once, and the ten largest clones take roughly 0.69%. The sample consisted of CD4+ T cells from peripheral blood mononuclear cells, taken in the first trimester of pregnancy. Every receptor here comes from a female donor with multiple sclerosis, enrolled in a pregnancy study.

This chain connects TRBV29-1 to TRBJ2-6, with D possibly being TRBD1 (5 bases). CDR3 length: 16 amino acids. Trimming removed 2 bases at V and 0 bases at J, with 11 bases between. Germline V gene lookup returns CDR1 SQVTM and CDR2 ANQGSEA. This CDR3 reads CSVESDINSGANVLTF. The CDR3 DNA sequence: TGCAGCGTTGAATCGGACATTAACTCTGGGGCCAACGTCCTGACTTTC.

The genes are TRBV7-6 and TRBJ2-3, with a weak D call TRBD2 (6 bases). The V gene's germline CDR1 is SGHVS and CDR2 FNYEAQ. This CDR3 comprises 14 residues. Between the trimmed V and J ends, which lost 0 bases and 7 bases, there was a span of 11 bases. The DNA for the CDR3 is TGTGCCAGCAGCTTAGCGTCAGGACTACATACGCAGTATTTT. Its translation is CASSLASGLHTQYF.

This clone appeared a few times. V gene TRBV7-3 combines with J gene TRBJ1-1, with D maybe TRBD1 (5 bases). Germline-derived CDR1 and CDR2 are SGHTA and FQGTGA. The CDR3 sequence is 14 residues long. V was cut by 5 bases and J by 1 base, with 11 bases left in between. The CDR3 reads CASSPGGANTEAFF. The CDR3 DNA reads TGTGCCAGCAGCCCGGGAGGGGCGAACACTGAAGCTTTCTTT.

J is TRBJ2-3 and V is TRBV28; 10 bases are a match to TRBD2. The CDR3 is 18 amino acids. CDR1 is MDHEN and CDR2 is SYDVKM in the germline V gene. Unmatched junction bases numbered 13, after V lost 7 bases and J lost 0 bases. The chain's CDR3 is CASKRWLAGVRSTDTQYF. The CDR3 DNA reads TGTGCCAGCAAGCGGTGGCTAGCGGGAGTTCGGAGCACAGATACGCAGTATTTT.

The chain employs TRBV7-2 and TRBJ2-7; D possibly corresponds to TRBD2 (5 bases). Trimming removed 1 base from V and 9 bases from J, with 13 bases in between. Germline CDR1 is SGHTA and CDR2 is FQGNSA. CDR3 length: 13 residues. The CDR3 reads CASSLVASRAQYF. CDR3 nucleotides: TGTGCCAGCAGCTTAGTTGCTAGCCGGGCGCAGTACTTC. The complete variable domain, with remaining parts taken from reference TRBV7-2 and TRBJ2-7, reads GAGVSQSPSNKVTEKGKDVELRCDPISGHTALYWYRQSLGQGLEFLIYFQGNSAPDKSGLPSDRFSAERTGGSVSTLTIQRTQQEDSAVYLCASSLVASRAQYFGPGTRLTVT.

This chain uses TRBV2 with TRBJ2-1; TRBD2 agrees at 11 bases. Germline-derived CDR1 and CDR2 are SNHLY and FYNNEI. The CDR3 extends over 16 amino acids. The trim removed 6 bases at V and 4 bases at J, leaving 8 bases unmatched. In DNA form, the CDR3 reads TGTGCCAGCAGCGCGCCGGGACTAGCGGTATACAATGAGCAGTTCTTC. Translation: CASSAPGLAVYNEQFF.

The gene calls are TRBV18 and TRBJ1-2, with 10 bases aligning to TRBD1. Germline values: CDR1 KGHSH, CDR2 LQKENI. This CDR3 is 16 amino acids long. J gave up 4 bases and V 3 bases, and 8 bases lay outside the gene matches. CDR3 sequence (DNA): TGTGCCAGCTCACCCTCAGACAGGGGGCATAGCTATGGCTACACCTTC. This translates into CASSPSDRGHSYGYTF.

The count of this clone is one. The chain uses TRBV21-1 and TRBJ2-3; no check of the table's D call, TRBD2, against the DNA was made. TRBV21-1 corresponds to a pseudogene. This CDR3 is built from 14 residues. Written as DNA, the CDR3 is TGTGCCAGCAGCAAATCCCCGGGTAAGGATACGCAGTATTTT. Translating it yields CASSKSPGKDTQYF.

The chain couples TRBV5-5 to TRBJ1-3; TRBD1 might be the D (6 bases). CDR1 is SGHKS, CDR2 YYEKEE, per germline (reference sequence). The length of the CDR3 is 17 residues. Trimming removed 0 bases from V and 2 bases from J, with 15 bases in between. CDR3 in amino acids: CASSLDQGLIPGNTIYF. The CDR3 bases are TGTGCCAGCAGCTTGGACCAGGGGTTAATCCCTGGAAACACCATATATTTT. The full variable domain, completed using reference TRBV5-5 and TRBJ1-3, is DAGVTQSPTHLIKTRGQQVTLRCSPISGHKSVSWYQQVLGQGPQFIFQYYEKEERGRGNFPDRFSARQFPNYSSELNVNALLLGDSALYLCASSLDQGLIPGNTIYFGEGSWLTVV.